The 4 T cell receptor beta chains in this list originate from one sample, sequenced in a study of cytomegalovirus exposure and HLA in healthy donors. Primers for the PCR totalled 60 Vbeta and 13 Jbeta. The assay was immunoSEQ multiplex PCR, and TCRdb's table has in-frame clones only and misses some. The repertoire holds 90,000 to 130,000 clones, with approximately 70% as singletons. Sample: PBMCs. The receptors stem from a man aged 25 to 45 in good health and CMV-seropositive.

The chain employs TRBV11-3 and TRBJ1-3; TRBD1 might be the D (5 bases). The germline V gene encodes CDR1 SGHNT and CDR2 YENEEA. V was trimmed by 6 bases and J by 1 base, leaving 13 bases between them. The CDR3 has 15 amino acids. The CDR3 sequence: CASSSGGASGNTIYF. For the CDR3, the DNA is TGTGCCAGCAGTTCTGGCGGGGCGTCTGGAAACACCATATATTTT.

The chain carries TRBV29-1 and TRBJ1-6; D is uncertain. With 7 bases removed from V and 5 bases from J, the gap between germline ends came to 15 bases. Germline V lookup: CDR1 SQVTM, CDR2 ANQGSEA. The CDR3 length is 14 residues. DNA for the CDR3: TGCAGCGCTAAGACCGGGAGGGATAATTCACCCCTCCACTTT. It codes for CSAKTGRDNSPLHF.

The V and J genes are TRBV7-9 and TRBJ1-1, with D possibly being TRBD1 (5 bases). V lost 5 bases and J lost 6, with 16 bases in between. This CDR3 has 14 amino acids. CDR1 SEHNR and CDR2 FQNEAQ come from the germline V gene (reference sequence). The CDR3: CASSLQGTTAEAFF. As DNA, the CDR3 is TGTGCCAGCAGCCTCCAGGGTACGACAGCTGAAGCTTTCTTT.

CDR3 loop: CASSLDRDNQPQHF. The CDR3 DNA reads as TGTGCCAGCAGCTTAGACCGGGACAATCAGCCCCAGCATTTT. The chain couples TRBV7-8 to TRBJ1-5; D remains unclear. The germline V and J ends were trimmed by 1 base and 3 bases, with 7 bases remaining between them. The CDR3 extends over 14 amino acids. Germline lookup yields CDR1 SGHVS and CDR2 FQNEAQ.